A selection of T cell receptor beta chains follows, all from one sample in a study of blood T cells in healthy people across ages. TCRdb passed the 5' RACE reads through MiXCR, listing each CDR3 protein once. The sample carries 1 million to 1.2 million distinct CDR3 sequences, approximately 38% recorded once. The material sequenced was blood. These receptor sequences come from a man younger than 35 in good health. The conserved cysteine and the conserved F or W are not part of the CDR3 here. Each record gives: CDR3 protein, J gene, V gene.

CDR3 protein: ASSVEGLAGLGNEQY; J gene: TRBJ2-4; V gene: TRBV9
CDR3 protein: ASSPTRLGGRDTQY; J gene: TRBJ2-3; V gene: TRBV27
CDR3 protein: SARTGLELDTEAF; J gene: TRBJ1-1; V gene: TRBV20-1
CDR3 protein: ASSGVGTSGQETQY; J gene: TRBJ2-5; V gene: TRBV2
CDR3 protein: ASSQTYASGGNSDTQY; J gene: TRBJ2-3; V gene: TRBV4-3
CDR3 protein: ASSLFVGGADGYT; J gene: TRBJ1-2; V gene: TRBV5-1
CDR3 protein: ASSQDRRLAF; J gene: TRBJ1-1; V gene: TRBV14
CDR3 protein: ASSRTNRADSYEQY; J gene: TRBJ2-7; V gene: TRBV3-1
CDR3 protein: ASSQDGQGAGNEQF; J gene: TRBJ2-1; V gene: TRBV4-3
CDR3 protein: ASSRPGPRELF; J gene: TRBJ2-2; V gene: TRBV11-1
CDR3 protein: ASSFTQKSGNEQY; J gene: TRBJ2-5; V gene: TRBV28
CDR3 protein: ASSRVTNTEAF; J gene: TRBJ1-1; V gene: TRBV27
CDR3 protein: ASSLLTGGIYGYT; J gene: TRBJ1-2; V gene: TRBV7-2
CDR3 protein: ASSVEVYNEQY; J gene: TRBJ2-7; V gene: TRBV9
CDR3 protein: ASSKMQGYYNEQF; J gene: TRBJ2-1; V gene: TRBV21-1
CDR3 protein: ASSRFGQESSYNEQF; J gene: TRBJ2-1; V gene: TRBV2
CDR3 protein: SANDRVTGANVLT; J gene: TRBJ2-6; V gene: TRBV20-1
CDR3 protein: ASSLDASSGELF; J gene: TRBJ2-2; V gene: TRBV13
CDR3 protein: ASSLQGVSYNEQF; J gene: TRBJ2-1; V gene: TRBV9
CDR3 protein: ASSQDELGGGTQY; J gene: TRBJ2-3; V gene: TRBV4-1
CDR3 protein: ASSPSGESSYNEQF; J gene: TRBJ2-1; V gene: TRBV4-1
CDR3 protein: ASSQLGQGNTEAF; J gene: TRBJ1-1; V gene: TRBV3-1
CDR3 protein: ASSLLGRAGVQETQY; J gene: TRBJ2-5; V gene: TRBV28
CDR3 protein: SVESRSSYNEQF; J gene: TRBJ2-1; V gene: TRBV29-1
CDR3 protein: ASSPIWSGSYNEQF; J gene: TRBJ2-1; V gene: TRBV5-1
CDR3 protein: ASNQELAGVETQY; J gene: TRBJ2-5; V gene: TRBV6-1
CDR3 protein: ASSSPRTNYGYT; J gene: TRBJ1-2; V gene: TRBV12-3/TRBV12-4
CDR3 protein: AISAEGSGYNEQF; J gene: TRBJ2-1; V gene: TRBV10-3
CDR3 protein: ASSLSTQGNIQY; J gene: TRBJ2-4; V gene: TRBV12-3/TRBV12-4
CDR3 protein: ASIVVYSTGTGDNSPLH; J gene: TRBJ1-6; V gene: TRBV9
CDR3 protein: ASSLTGPDNSPLH; J gene: TRBJ1-6; V gene: TRBV5-1
CDR3 protein: ASSQSSAETQY; J gene: TRBJ2-5; V gene: TRBV3-1
CDR3 protein: SAPGLQNTEAF; J gene: TRBJ1-1; V gene: TRBV20-1
CDR3 protein: ASSQDLLGINEKLF; J gene: TRBJ1-4; V gene: TRBV4-3
CDR3 protein: ASSPARMEEAF; J gene: TRBJ1-1; V gene: TRBV6-2/TRBV6-3
CDR3 protein: ASSEEAGGPDEQF; J gene: TRBJ2-1; V gene: TRBV6-1
CDR3 protein: ASGLDRGPNYGYT; J gene: TRBJ1-2; V gene: TRBV9
CDR3 protein: ASRWERNTDTQY; J gene: TRBJ2-3; V gene: TRBV6-2/TRBV6-3
CDR3 protein: SARDTLAATDTQY; J gene: TRBJ2-3; V gene: TRBV20-1
CDR3 protein: ASSQSNEQY; J gene: TRBJ2-7; V gene: TRBV14
CDR3 protein: AISLDSVETQY; J gene: TRBJ2-5; V gene: TRBV7-2
CDR3 protein: SARESAGGSGTDTQY; J gene: TRBJ2-3; V gene: TRBV20-1
CDR3 protein: SASPVGAYQETQY; J gene: TRBJ2-5; V gene: TRBV20-1
CDR3 protein: ASSKDPRTDTQY; J gene: TRBJ2-3; V gene: TRBV5-1
CDR3 protein: SVDPPRVFKGTDTQY; J gene: TRBJ2-3; V gene: TRBV29-1
CDR3 protein: ASSPRDRESVPQH; J gene: TRBJ1-5; V gene: TRBV27
CDR3 protein: ASSLAGRVGGAKNIQY; J gene: TRBJ2-4; V gene: TRBV5-1
CDR3 protein: SAYGLAGGGEQF; J gene: TRBJ2-1; V gene: TRBV20-1
CDR3 protein: ASNRAGLRPNNEQF; J gene: TRBJ2-1; V gene: TRBV12-3/TRBV12-4
CDR3 protein: ASSPRTEHGNQPQH; J gene: TRBJ1-5; V gene: TRBV4-2
CDR3 protein: ASSPQGLANTGELF; J gene: TRBJ2-2; V gene: TRBV3-1
CDR3 protein: ASSYEIGTGIYNEQF; J gene: TRBJ2-1; V gene: TRBV6-2/TRBV6-3